This paragraph reports one T cell receptor (beta chain). A Seattle source enrolled patients during active infection and followed them longitudinally. The sample belongs to a study of blood T cell repertoires in COVID-19. Methods used by the authors: Estimation of nucleated cell counts was performed using reference gene primer amplification. Measured with immunoSEQ multiplex PCR; TCRdb has only the in-frame clones, and not every one. The V and J calls and clone size are taken from that table; D and trimming were inferred from the DNA. Among some 180,000 clones listed, roughly 88% were seen once. The CDR3 loop spans 15 amino acids. Germline values: CDR1 MNHNS, CDR2 SASEGT. V lost 2 bases, J lost 7 bases, and 18 bases lay in between.

The receptor was isolated from a man in his fifties or sixties with COVID-19, enrolled during active disease. The J gene is TRBJ2-7, the V gene TRBV6-1, with D maybe TRBD1 (6 bases). Sequencing was done on a sample of peripheral blood. In nucleotides, the CDR3 is TGTGCCAGCAGTGAACTCGCCGGGACATCCTCGGAGCAGTACTTC. It encodes CASSELAGTSSEQYF.